The 21 T cell receptor beta chains below all came from one sample that was sequenced in a study of PD-1 blockade in mismatch repair-deficient tumors. Measured with immunoSEQ multiplex PCR; TCRdb has only the in-frame clones, and not every one. This table has roughly 84,000 clones, around 85% appearing once. The sample in question was peripheral blood, obtained 12 weeks after starting pembrolizumab. These receptors were taken from an adult with mismatch repair-deficient cancer.

This CDR3 reads CASSLRGTGEQYF. The CDR3 DNA is TGTGCCAGCAGCCTAAGGGGGACAGGGGAGCAGTACTTC. This sequence joins TRBV7-8 and TRBJ2-7; the match to TRBD1 covers 9 bases. This CDR3 has 13 residues. Looked up from germline, CDR1 is SGHVS and CDR2 is FQNEAQ. V was clipped by 5 bases and J by 7 bases; unmatched bases: 6.

The chain joins TRBV27 to TRBJ2-7, with 10 bases aligning to TRBD1. There are 15 residues in the CDR3. V lost 2 bases, J lost 3 bases, and 4 bases stayed unmatched. Germline CDR1 MNHEY, CDR2 SMNVEV (reference sequence). The chain's CDR3 is CASSLGQGVIYEQYF. The CDR3 DNA reads as TGTGCCAGCAGTTTAGGACAGGGGGTCATCTACGAGCAGTACTTC.

The chain carries TRBV27 and TRBJ2-5; TRBD1 aligns across 8 bases. V lost 5 bases and J lost 1; bases outside the gene matches: 3. The CDR3 is 14 residues long. Germline V gene lookup returns CDR1 MNHEY and CDR2 SMNVEV (reference sequence). CDR3 sequence (DNA): TGTGCCAGCAGTGTGGACAGGGCCCAAGAGACCCAGTACTTC. It specifies CASSVDRAQETQYF.

The chain couples TRBV10-3 to TRBJ2-7; 7 positions agree with TRBD2. The CDR3 length is 14 residues. The J segment lost 6 bases and the V segment lost 2 bases, leaving 7 bases of the junction unmatched. Germline CDR1 reads ENHRY; CDR2 reads SYGVKD. The CDR3 DNA sequence: TGTGCCATCAGTGAGGGGGGGGTCACGATCGAGCAGTACTTC. Protein: CAISEGGVTIEQYF.

V usage is TRBV9 and J usage is TRBJ2-3; TRBD2 might be the D (6 bases). Germline V lookup: CDR1 SGDLS, CDR2 YYNGEE. Deletions cut 10 bases from V and 2 bases from J, with 14 bases between. This CDR3 is 13 amino acids long. The CDR3 spells CAGSGGTTDTQYF. The CDR3 bases are TGTGCCGGTAGCGGCGGTACCACAGATACGCAGTATTTT.

Only a few counts were recorded for this clone. This sequence joins TRBV11-1 and TRBJ2-7; the match to TRBD2 covers 9 bases. Germline-derived CDR1 and CDR2 are SGHAT and FQDESV (reference sequence). With 5 bases clipped from V and 7 bases from J, the junction kept 12 bases outside the gene matches. The CDR3 sequence is 15 residues long. The CDR3 sequence is CASSGFSGRLGEQYF. The CDR3 nucleotides are TGTGCCAGCAGCGGATTTAGCGGGAGACTAGGGGAGCAGTACTTC.

The chain combines TRBV11-2 with TRBJ2-2; the D gene is possibly TRBD1 (6 bases). The V gene's germline CDR1 is SGHAT and CDR2 FQNNGV. V lost 2 bases, J lost 6 bases, and 16 bases lay in between. The CDR3 covers 16 residues. The CDR3 sequence: CASSLLLPQGSGELFF. Here the CDR3 DNA reads TGTGCCAGCAGCTTACTTTTACCACAGGGTTCCGGGGAGCTGTTTTTT.

This sequence joins TRBV7-2 and TRBJ1-1, with 7 bases matching TRBD1. The CDR3 loop spans 15 amino acids. CDR1 and CDR2 (germline): SGHTA, FQGNSA. V was pared by 7 bases and J by 1 base, with 9 bases of the junction left unmatched. CDR3 DNA sequence: TGTGCCAGCACTCAAACTCCAGGGGGGAACACTGAAGCTTTCTTT. It codes for CASTQTPGGNTEAFF.

Comments on this clone: This sample also contains other DNA sequences that code for the same CDR3. V is TRBV5-4 and J is TRBJ2-3; D tentatively fits TRBD1 or TRBD2 (5 bases each). Per germline, CDR1 SGHNT and CDR2 YYREEE (reference sequence). V shed 0 bases and J shed 4 bases, with 9 bases lying between them. The CDR3 spans 14 residues. For the CDR3, the DNA is TGTGCCAGCAGCTTGGTGGGGGAAGCAGATACGCAGTATTTT. Its protein product is CASSLVGEADTQYF.

The chain joins TRBV6-5 to TRBJ1-2, with a tentative D call TRBD1 (6 bases). Germline V lookup: CDR1 MNHEY, CDR2 SVGAGI. V was clipped by 5 bases and J by 4 bases, with 8 bases between them. The CDR3 runs to 12 residues. CDR3 coding DNA: TGTGCCAGCAGTCAGGACAGCTATGGCTACACCTTC. Translating gives CASSQDSYGYTF.

The V call is TRBV7-7, the J call TRBJ2-7; perhaps TRBD1 as D (6 bases). Germline values: CDR1 SSHAT, CDR2 FNYEAQ (reference sequence). The CDR3 has 12 residues. CDR3 sequence: CAILTGKNEQYF. CDR3 DNA: TGTGCTATCTTGACAGGCAAAAACGAGCAGTACTTC.

V usage is TRBV18 and J usage is TRBJ2-5; D is unclear. V lost 2 bases to trimming and J lost 4 bases, with 2 bases between them. This CDR3 is built from 11 residues. Germline CDR1 reads KGHSH; CDR2 reads LQKENI. CDR3 DNA: TGTGCCAGCTCACCAGCAGAGACCCAGTACTTC. This gives the protein CASSPAETQYF.

This clone came up once. This chain joins TRBV6-5 and TRBJ1-1; the D gene is possibly TRBD1 (6 bases). From germline, CDR1 is MNHEY and CDR2 SVGAGI. The CDR3 runs 14 residues. V lost 5 bases, J lost 8 bases, and 18 bases lay in between. DNA of the CDR3: TGTGCCAGCAGTCCTATGACCGTTAGGGGGGAAGCTTTCTTT. Protein sequence: CASSPMTVRGEAFF.

The rearrangement uses TRBV28 and TRBJ2-1; 8 positions agree with TRBD2. Germline values: CDR1 MDHEN, CDR2 SYDVKM. V lost 5 bases to trimming and J lost 4 bases; unmatched junction nucleotides: 10. This CDR3 comprises 16 residues. The CDR3, as DNA: TGTGCCAGCAGTGGTAGCGGGGCCGTAAGGTACAATGAGCAGTTCTTC. It codes for CASSGSGAVRYNEQFF.

The rearrangement joins TRBV19 to TRBJ2-7, with D perhaps TRBD2 (6 bases). V lost 1 base to trimming and J lost 6 bases, with 16 bases between them. The CDR3 loop spans 15 amino acids. Germline V lookup: CDR1 LNHDA, CDR2 SQIVND (reference sequence). The chain's CDR3 is CASSIGGTGVAEQYF. As DNA, the CDR3 is TGTGCCAGTAGTATAGGGGGGACTGGAGTGGCCGAGCAGTACTTC. Full variable domain (rest looked up from reference TRBV19 and TRBJ2-7): DGGITQSPKYLFRKEGQNVTLSCEQNLNHDAMYWYRQDPGQGLRLIYYSQIVNDFQKGDIAEGYSVSREKKESFPLTVTSAQKNPTAFYLCASSIGGTGVAEQYFGPGTRLTVT.

This sequence joins TRBV7-2 and TRBJ2-7; the match to TRBD2 covers 12 bases. The CDR3 loop spans 15 amino acids. From germline, CDR1 is SGHTA and CDR2 FQGNSA. Unmatched junction bases numbered 4, after V lost 5 bases and J lost 2 bases. Here the CDR3 DNA reads TGTGCCAGCAGCCCCAGGACTAGCGGGACCTACGAGCAGTACTTC. Amino acids: CASSPRTSGTYEQYF.

This clone came up once. The chain is built from TRBV4-2 and TRBJ2-2, with D possibly being TRBD1 (6 bases). Per germline, CDR1 LGHNA and CDR2 YNFKEQ. The CDR3 length is 16 residues. V shed 5 bases and J shed 1 base, with 14 bases lying between them. The CDR3 here is CASSSSPGQNTGELFF. As DNA, the CDR3 is TGTGCCAGCAGCTCGAGTCCGGGACAGAACACCGGGGAGCTGTTTTTT.

V gene TRBV6-4 combines with J gene TRBJ2-2; possibly TRBD2 for D (5 bases). The germline V gene encodes CDR1 MRHNA and CDR2 SNTAGT. The CDR3 consists of 13 residues. Trimming stripped 5 bases from V and 7 bases from J, with 11 bases between. The CDR3 loop reads CASSTFEGGELFF. The CDR3 DNA reads as TGTGCCAGCAGTACATTTGAGGGCGGGGAGCTGTTTTTT.

The V gene is TRBV9, the J gene TRBJ2-2; D is unclear. Trimming took 2 bases from V and 3 from J, leaving 11 bases between them. Germline assignment: CDR1 SGDLS and CDR2 YYNGEE. This CDR3 spans 15 amino acids. CDR3 loop: CASSVSSGYTGELFF. As DNA, the CDR3 is TGTGCCAGCAGCGTCTCAAGTGGGTACACCGGGGAGCTGTTTTTT.

This chain joins TRBV5-8 and TRBJ2-4; D perhaps matches TRBD2 (5 bases). This CDR3 region has 14 residues. V lost 2 bases, J lost 10 bases, and 16 bases lay in between. The germline gives CDR1 SGHTS, CDR2 YDEGEE. CDR3 amino acids: CASSFPGSTRIQYF. For the CDR3, the DNA is TGTGCCAGCAGCTTTCCGGGATCGACCCGAATTCAGTACTTC.

CDR3 residues: CASSFLLPQGRGQSGYTF. The CDR3 DNA follows: TGTGCCAGCAGCTTCCTTCTCCCTCAGGGCAGGGGGCAATCTGGCTACACCTTC. The chain combines TRBV11-3 with TRBJ1-2; 8 positions match TRBD1. The germline CDR1 and CDR2 sequences are SGHNT and YENEEA. There are 18 residues in the CDR3. V was clipped by 3 bases and J by 7 bases; unmatched bases: 19.